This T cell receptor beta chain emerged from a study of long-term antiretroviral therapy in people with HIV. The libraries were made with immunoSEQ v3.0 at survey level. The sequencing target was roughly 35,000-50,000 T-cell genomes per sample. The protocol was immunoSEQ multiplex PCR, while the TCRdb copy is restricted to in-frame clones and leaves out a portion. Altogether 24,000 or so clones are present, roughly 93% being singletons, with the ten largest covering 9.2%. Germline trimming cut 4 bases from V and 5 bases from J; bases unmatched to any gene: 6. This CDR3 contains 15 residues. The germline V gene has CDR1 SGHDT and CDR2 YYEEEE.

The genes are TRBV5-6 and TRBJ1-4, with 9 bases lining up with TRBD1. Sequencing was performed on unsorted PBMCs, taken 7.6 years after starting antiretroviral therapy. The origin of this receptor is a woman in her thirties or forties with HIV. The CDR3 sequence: CASSEGQGRNEKLFF. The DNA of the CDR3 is TGTGCCAGCAGCGAGGGACAGGGACGGAATGAAAAACTGTTTTTT.